This T cell receptor beta chain was profiled in a study of T cell repertoires in cytomegalovirus infection. Study outcomes and limitations: CMV carriers having the relevant HLA were flagged by cumulative public TCR beta family frequency. The ex vivo response showed dominance by HLA-C-restricted CMV-specific TCR beta clonotypes.

The V and J ends lost 7 bases and 0 bases respectively, with 9 bases between them. The CDR3 totals 13 residues. Germline V gene lookup returns CDR1 MNHEY and CDR2 SVGEGT. In TCRdb, the reads were re-called with MiXCR into one record per CDR3 protein. Of approximately 290,000 distinct CDR3 sequences detected, about 25% appear once; the ten largest clones hold 14%. A remark on this clonotype: Its antigen is unknown.

The sequencing sample was made of PBMCs. V and J are TRBV6-2 or TRBV6-3 and TRBJ2-5; no reliable D call. The clonotype was recovered from a human donor in good health (CMV status not recorded). Some clones in this sample may be carry-over from other donors' samples. Here the CDR3 reads CASTDFYQETQYF. The CDR3 DNA reads TGTGCCAGCACCGACTTCTACCAAGAGACCCAGTACTTC.